This T cell receptor beta chain was obtained from a study of molecular identifiers for immune sequencing clone quantification. Study results and caveats: More than 97% of effector molecules, versus under 1% of naive-cell molecules, belonged to clones above 20 RNA copies. Underestimation of highly expanded clone sizes could arise where identical TCR molecules share a barcode.

V dropped 5 bases and J dropped 5 bases, with 22 bases sitting between them. CDR1 and CDR2 (germline): LNHDA, SQIVND (reference sequence). The CDR3 is 16 amino acids. Naive CD8 T cells were sorted, and the gate applied was CD8+CD4-CCR7+CD45RA+. TCRdb recomputed calls from the PCR reads with MiXCR, one row per CDR3 protein. The table has 15,000 to 20,000 distinct CDR3 sequences, about 21% seen once. This clonotype was detected many times. The target antigen is unknown. Material: naive CD8+ T cells from blood, with Jurkat cell RNA spiked in. The subset was: FACS-sorted CD8+CD4-CCR7+CD45RA+ naive T cells. The chain carries TRBV19 and TRBJ2-7; D is perhaps TRBD2 (7 bases). This clonotype was sampled from a human donor in good health. Some libraries in this study had Jurkat cell RNA spiked in. CDR3 sequence reads: CASSVGGRSVFDEQYF. CDR3 DNA sequence: TGTGCCAGTAGTGTCGGGGGGCGTTCGGTCTTCGACGAGCAGTACTTC.